These 18 T cell receptor beta chains originate from one sample sequenced in a study of cytomegalovirus exposure and HLA in healthy donors. Clones were read by immunoSEQ multiplex PCR, and TCRdb kept only the in-frame ones, dropping some. This sample has roughly 98,000 clones, with about 83% found just once. The sequenced sample consisted of PBMCs. The receptors were sampled from a woman under 40 in good health and CMV-seronegative.

This rearrangement joins TRBV7-9 to TRBJ2-3; 16 bases line up with TRBD2. Unmatched junction bases numbered 3, after V lost 3 bases and J lost 3 bases. The CDR3 is made up of 17 amino acids. Looked up from germline, CDR1 is SEHNR and CDR2 is FQNEAQ (reference sequence). The CDR3 here is CASSFLGLAGGTDTQYF. CDR3 DNA: TGTGCCAGCAGCTTTCTGGGACTAGCGGGAGGGACAGATACGCAGTATTTT.

The chain joins TRBV28 to TRBJ1-1; D gene unclear. Germline V CDR1 and CDR2: MDHEN, SYDVKM. Trimming took 8 bases from V and 0 from J, leaving 10 bases between them. The CDR3 length is 13 residues. This CDR3 is CASLFVLNTEAFF. The DNA for the CDR3 is TGTGCCAGCCTCTTTGTCCTGAACACTGAAGCTTTCTTT.

The V call is TRBV18, the J call TRBJ2-1, with D tentatively TRBD2 (6 bases). Germline CDR1 and CDR2: KGHSH and LQKENI. V was shortened by 4 bases and J by 6 bases, with 16 bases between the two germline ends. The CDR3 runs to 15 residues. The CDR3 DNA sequence: TGTGCCAGCTCACGGGACTTTTCCCCCTCCAATGAGCAGTTCTTC. It codes for CASSRDFSPSNEQFF.

This chain connects TRBV6-5 to TRBJ1-1; D gene unclear. Per germline, CDR1 MNHEY and CDR2 SVGAGI. CDR3 length: 15 residues. The ends were cut back, 6 bases at V and 0 bases at J, with 14 bases in the middle. The chain's CDR3 is CASSPFVLMNTEAFF. The CDR3 region has the DNA TGTGCCAGCAGCCCTTTCGTACTAATGAACACTGAAGCTTTCTTT.

Remarks on this clone: Other DNA sequences in this specimen translate into the identical CDR3. The V call is TRBV2, the J call TRBJ1-1, with a possible D match to TRBD1 (5 bases). Trimming removed 3 bases at V and 12 bases at J, with 11 bases between. The CDR3 has 11 amino acids. Germline assignment: CDR1 SNHLY and CDR2 FYNNEI. The CDR3 loop is CASSETAVSFF. The DNA for the CDR3 is TGTGCCAGCAGTGAGACAGCCGTATCTTTCTTT. Looking up the rest from reference TRBV2 and TRBJ1-1 gives the full variable domain: EPEVTQTPSHQVTQMGQEVILRCVPISNHLYFYWYRQILGQKVEFLVSFYNNEISEKSEIFDDQFSVERPDGSNFTLKIRSTKLEDSAMYFCASSETAVSFFGQGTRLTVV.

The chain combines TRBV2 with TRBJ1-1, with D unresolved. The CDR3 is 15 amino acids. CDR1 SNHLY and CDR2 FYNNEI come from the germline V gene. V was shortened by 1 base and J by 2 bases, with 11 bases between the two germline ends. The CDR3: CASSEGRPTNTEAFF. The CDR3 DNA reads as TGTGCCAGCAGTGAAGGCAGGCCGACCAACACTGAAGCTTTCTTT.

This clone has just one count. The V gene is TRBV10-3, the J gene TRBJ2-3, with 8 bases that match TRBD1. This CDR3 comprises 18 residues. The germline gives CDR1 ENHRY, CDR2 SYGVKD. V was pared by 0 bases and J by 6 bases, with 14 bases of the junction left unmatched. The CDR3 reads CAISESGRADRGMDTQYF. The CDR3 DNA is TGTGCCATCAGTGAGTCAGGTAGAGCTGACAGGGGCATGGATACGCAGTATTTT.

The V and J genes are TRBV14 and TRBJ2-5; D remains unclear. This CDR3 has 12 residues. With 0 bases removed from V and 5 bases from J, the gap between germline ends came to 4 bases. Germline CDR1 SGHDN, CDR2 FVKESK. As DNA, the CDR3 is TGTGCCAGCAGCCAAGACGGGGAGACCCAGTACTTC. It encodes CASSQDGETQYF. Complete variable domain (other parts from reference TRBV14 and TRBJ2-5): EAGVTQFPSHSVIEKGQTVTLRCDPISGHDNLYWYRRVMGKEIKFLLHFVKESKQDESGMPNNRFLAERTGGTYSTLKVQPAELEDSGVYFCASSQDGETQYFGPGTRLLVL.

The chain employs TRBV2 and TRBJ2-1; 9 nucleotides align to TRBD1. The CDR3 contains 12 residues. CDR1 is SNHLY, CDR2 FYNNEI, per germline. V was pared by 5 bases and J by 10 bases, with 3 bases of the junction left unmatched. In nucleotides, the CDR3 is TGTGCCAGCAGTTACGGACAGGGGGAGCAGTTCTTC. It is translated as CASSYGQGEQFF. The full variable domain, rest sourced from reference TRBV2 and TRBJ2-1, is EPEVTQTPSHQVTQMGQEVILRCVPISNHLYFYWYRQILGQKVEFLVSFYNNEISEKSEIFDDQFSVERPDGSNFTLKIRSTKLEDSAMYFCASSYGQGEQFFGPGTRLTVL.

The J gene is TRBJ1-6, the V gene TRBV4-1; perhaps TRBD1 as D (5 bases). Trimming removed 5 bases from V and 0 bases from J, with 14 bases in between. This CDR3 is 17 amino acids long. CDR1 is MGHRA and CDR2 is YSYEKL in the germline V gene. CDR3 region: CASSSFRGDSYNSPLHF. The DNA for the CDR3 is TGCGCCAGCAGCTCCTTTCGGGGGGACTCCTATAATTCACCCCTCCACTTT.

This rearrangement joins TRBV7-8 to TRBJ1-1; 12 bases match TRBD1. V gave up 5 bases and J gave up 10 bases; unmatched junction bases: 8. The CDR3 has 14 amino acids. The V gene's germline CDR1 is SGHVS and CDR2 FQNEAQ. CDR3 amino acids: CASSPGTGGWIAFF. For the CDR3, the DNA is TGTGCCAGCAGCCCCGGGACAGGGGGCTGGATAGCTTTCTTT.

This sequence joins TRBV29-1 and TRBJ2-3; a possible D gene is TRBD2 (6 bases). The CDR3 has 13 residues. In germline, CDR1 is SQVTM, CDR2 ANQGSEA. V dropped 3 bases and J dropped 9 bases, with 16 bases sitting between them. The CDR3 is CSVEPQRRGTQYF. CDR3 in DNA: TGCAGCGTTGAGCCCCAAAGGAGGGGAACGCAGTATTTT.

The chain recombines TRBV2 with TRBJ2-7; D is ambiguous. CDR3 length: 15 residues. V dropped 2 bases and J dropped 4 bases, with 15 bases sitting between them. Per the germline V gene, CDR1 is SNHLY and CDR2 is FYNNEI. The CDR3 nucleotides are TGTGCCAGCAGTGAAAGTCAAACTACGGGTTACGAGCAGTACTTC. This translates into CASSESQTTGYEQYF.

In its sample, this clone was seen once. The chain combines TRBV9 with TRBJ1-2; D call uncertain. Trimming shortened V by 0 bases and J by 6 bases, and 12 bases separated the two germline ends. The CDR3 has 14 residues. Germline V gene data show CDR1 as SGDLS and CDR2 as YYNGEE. CDR3 nucleotides: TGTGCCAGCAGCGTAGGCTCGGTAAGCGATGGCTACACCTTC. This gives the protein CASSVGSVSDGYTF. Variable domain in full (rest from reference TRBV9 and TRBJ1-2): DSGVTQTPKHLITATGQRVTLRCSPRSGDLSVYWYQQSLDQGLQFLIQYYNGEERAKGNILERFSAQQFPDLHSELNLSSLELGDSALYFCASSVGSVSDGYTFGSGTRLTVV.

This clone was picked up one time. The chain joins TRBV28 to TRBJ2-7, with D perhaps matching TRBD2 (5 bases). The CDR3 has 13 residues. The germline gives CDR1 MDHEN, CDR2 SYDVKM. Trimming left V 8 bases short and J 5 bases short, with 16 bases between. The CDR3 sequence: CASLNDGVDEQYF. For the CDR3, the DNA is TGTGCCAGCCTAAATGACGGGGTGGACGAGCAGTACTTC.

This clone was seen once. V gene TRBV20-1 combines with J gene TRBJ2-7; 7 bases map to TRBD1. V lost 7 bases and J lost 4; bases outside the gene matches: 4. Germline V lookup: CDR1 DFQATT, CDR2 SNEGSKA (reference sequence). The CDR3 has 11 residues. CDR3 in amino acids: CSVTGEYEQYF. CDR3 bases: TGCAGTGTTACAGGGGAATACGAGCAGTACTTC.

This clone has a handful of counts. The chain is built from TRBV2 and TRBJ1-2; D is uncertain. The CDR3 sequence is 12 residues long. V dropped 4 bases and J dropped 2 bases, with 5 bases sitting between them. Germline V gene lookup returns CDR1 SNHLY and CDR2 FYNNEI. CDR3: CASSVTNYGYTF. Here the CDR3 DNA reads TGTGCCAGCAGTGTCACAAACTATGGCTACACCTTC. Combining the CDR3 with reference TRBV2 and TRBJ1-2 gives the whole variable domain EPEVTQTPSHQVTQMGQEVILRCVPISNHLYFYWYRQILGQKVEFLVSFYNNEISEKSEIFDDQFSVERPDGSNFTLKIRSTKLEDSAMYFCASSVTNYGYTFGSGTRLTVV.

The chain recombines TRBV28 with TRBJ2-7; weak D call: TRBD1 (6 bases). The V and J ends lost 7 bases and 8 bases respectively, with 18 bases between them. Germline V lookup: CDR1 MDHEN, CDR2 SYDVKM. The CDR3 totals 13 residues. The CDR3 loop reads CASIGGPLHKQYF. CDR3 bases: TGTGCCAGCATTGGGGGCCCCCTCCATAAGCAGTACTTC.